This TCR beta chain was recorded in a study of cytomegalovirus exposure and HLA in healthy donors (dated by TCRdb to between 2016 and 2019). Regarding the study in general: According to an earlier analysis of 587 of the donors, 150 million to 200 million T cells yielded 120 million or so unique TCR beta sequences and about 300 Gb of sequence data. Approximately 310 gigabases of sequencing data and around 90 million unique TCR sequences made up an early release that covered around 640 HLA-typed donors. Among the 398 genotyped donors, roughly 80% belonged to the genetic ancestry cluster associated with self-reported Caucasian donors. The aim of the study was to test whether cataloging public T cell receptors could identify signatures of past pathogen exposure. The T cell repertoires of under 750 subjects were profiled by immunosequencing and related to cytomegalovirus serostatus. Besides the first cohort of 666 subjects, a separate validation cohort made up of about 120 different subjects was used. The study combined high-throughput TCR immunosequencing, statistical association of individual TCRs with disease status, and machine learning to predict cytomegalovirus infection status. To study patterns of TCR occurrence, a later analysis re-analyzed previously published TCR beta repertoires from 550 to 800 donors and added high-resolution HLA genotyping. Rather than drawing on any new phenotypic data, the later analysis identified candidate immune exposures from TCR beta sequences and the way those sequences occurred across donors. In an earlier analysis of 587 of the donors, high-throughput TCR beta sequencing was used to judge whether each TCR beta V gene segment behaved as functional or pseudogenic. Donor age, sex, ethnicity and CMV serostatus were collected together with the repertoire data. Genome-wide SNP genotypes for about 65% of the roughly 670 donors were used in a later genetic analysis, which treated that subset as a discovery cohort. Every discovery cohort repertoire had been produced on one sequencing platform. Both class I and class II loci were covered by HLA typing, at four-digit resolution. Typing coverage differed by locus: A, B, C, DRB1 and DQB1 were typed in roughly 620-640 donors, DQA1 in about 510, DPA1 in 600 to 610, and DPB1 in 400 to 480. Five DR-DQ haplotypes were treated as single units for association and clustering because of strong linkage in the cohort. Among almost 400 genotyped donors of the cohort, an average of about 240,000 unique TCR beta nucleotide sequences were sequenced per donor, 15% to 20% of them non-productive.

What the study reported, not specific to this receptor: A further reported finding was that TCR beta sequences accurately predicted the HLA-A and HLA-B alleles for most subjects in the first cohort. For the cohort, immune exposure information was limited to CMV serostatus. This cohort had only TCR beta chains sequenced, and the lack of alpha or paired-chain data limited which features could be detected. Because some donors lacked HLA typing at each locus, the association tests relied only on the typed subset. An earlier analysis of 450 to 750 of the donors showed that most TCR beta V segments appeared in productive rearrangements either about 90% or about 30% of the time, which broadly matched IMGT annotations. Across donors, most TCR sequences were observed very rarely, whereas some public TCRs were present in many individuals. Linkage disequilibrium might explain the correlated functional status among segregating V segments, but an unknown experimental factor could not be excluded. Compared with equally common non-associated chains, HLA-associated TCR beta chains in a later analysis were more clonally expanded and had lower generation probabilities. In a later analysis, the rate of TCR association differed among HLA loci, with DRB1 alleles having the most associated TCRs and HLA-C alleles having the fewest. According to a later analysis, parvovirus B19, influenza, CMV and Epstein-Barr virus appeared linked to several top co-occurrence clusters. In both the original and validation cohorts, the classifier was reported to diagnose cytomegalovirus status with high specificity and sensitivity. A later genetic analysis reported fewer N-insertions in productive TCRs among donors in an Asian-associated ancestry cluster than the roughly 700-donor mean. Three of the identified cytomegalovirus-associated TCR beta chains were confirmed in vitro to be specific for cytomegalovirus antigens. The 87-base-pair reads could not distinguish some IMGT-functional V segments, including TRBV6-2 and TRBV6-3, so those segments were excluded. Because counts were too low, around 17 rarely observed V segments, including chromosome 9 orphons, were left out of the earlier analysis of approximately 500 of the donors. It was suggested by the authors that the approach could potentially be generalized to other disease states and immunological phenotypes. In a later analysis, some 18,000 TCR beta sequences were associated with specific HLA alleles at a false discovery rate of 0.05. When HLA alleles, especially DR and DQ, strongly co-occurred, TCR associations were difficult to assign to individual alleles. A group of highly shared sequence variants was considered likely to be a technical artifact of the sequencing pipeline. A total of 150 or so TCR beta chains were listed by the study as associated with cytomegalovirus. A later analysis found that most CMV-associated TCR beta chains appeared HLA-restricted, with HLA associations seemingly driven largely by CMV exposure. Sequencing depth was assumed to be roughly uniform across donors in the presence/absence analyses, though that assumption may not hold. A later genetic analysis associated a missense DCLRE1C variant with V-gene and J-gene trimming of TCR beta chains, and an independent cohort replicated the association.

Notes on this clone: The target of this receptor is not known.

Libraries were built with the immunoSEQ multiplex PCR assay. The multiplex PCR relied on a mix of 60 forward primers for TCR Vbeta segments and 13 reverse primers for TCR Jbeta segments. The CDR3 region of rearranged TCR beta genes was amplified from genomic DNA by a multiplex PCR assay. The Illumina HiSeq System was used to sequence the amplified TCR beta libraries as 87-base-pair reads. The published analysis was carried out like this. In a later analysis, about 80 million unique TCR beta chains were counted across the roughly 610 repertoires, and about 10 million of these chains were shared by at least two donors. A nearest-neighbor algorithm error-corrected the raw reads and collapsed the reads into unique sequences, merging closely related sequences to remove PCR and sequencing errors. V, D and J gene segments were assigned by aligning CDR3 sequences to IMGT reference sequences. Each retained sequence needed at least a six-nucleotide match to both a V gene segment and a J gene segment. A rearrangement counted as productive if the CDR3 had no stop codons and remained in frame with V and J, and every other rearrangement counted as non-productive. Following IMGT convention, CDR3 was defined as the stretch from the second conserved V-encoded cysteine up to the conserved J-encoded phenylalanine. The earlier analysis of 500 to 750 of the donors excluded any sequence lacking an unambiguous match to a single V gene segment. An earlier analysis of several hundred of the donors called V segments functional above 56.7% productive rearrangements and segregating when the between-donor standard deviation exceeded 5%. To diagnose cytomegalovirus status from the catalog of TCR beta chain sequences, a statistical classification framework was built. A later analysis assigned V and J genes by comparing TCR nucleotide sequences with IMGT/GENE-DB human TR gene sequences. A later analysis assigned CDR3 sequences and most-parsimonious VDJ recombination scenarios with the TCRdist pipeline. A later analysis defined each TCR beta chain by its CDR3 amino acid sequence plus V-gene family, and excluded reads lacking a unique V-gene family. To address suspected cross-contamination and a sequencing artifact, a later analysis removed roughly 640 highly shared, low-generation-probability nucleotide sequences. For each public chain, a later analysis derived a clonal expansion index from normalized ranks of inferred template counts within each repertoire. Generation probabilities in a later analysis came from a VDJ recombination model fitted to out-of-frame rearrangements, and those results were checked against IGoR. In a later analysis, hypergeometric tests were used to score TCR-TCR, TCR-HLA and TCR-CMV co-occurrence, with a repertoire-size bias correction applied to TCR pairs. False discovery rates were estimated in a later analysis by permuting HLA or CMV assignments 20 times. A later analysis grouped co-occurring TCRs with DBSCAN, adding TCRdist sequence similarity when clustering within HLA-allele-positive subsets. Repertoires with fewer than 30,000 or more than 120,000 public chains were left out of co-occurrence clustering, as were five repertoires with anomalous nucleotide sharing. The table was pulled from immuneACCESS by TCRdb, which kept in-frame rearrangements only. Such tables lose some clones; where checked, under half of the loss comes from unresolved V genes, and the rest has no known cause. V and J calls and clone size are those listed in that table; D and trimming were worked out from the DNA. This sample's listing comprises around 46,000 clones. The biggest ten clones account for more than 0.9% of the sample.

The cohort comprised around 700 healthy bone marrow donors. At the time of sampling, all cohort members were nominally healthy, though unrecorded immune exposures were likely present. The donor tested CMV seronegative and was one of the 352 seronegative cohort members. Every donor gave a peripheral blood sample, and the peripheral blood mononuclear cells from that sample were used for TCR beta sequencing. Genomic DNA extraction from the blood cell samples was performed with the Qiagen DNeasy Blood Extraction Kit. Cut back by 4 bases and 6 bases, the V and J ends lie 12 bases apart. There are 13 amino acids in the CDR3, from cysteine to phenylalanine inclusive. The entry retains the CDR3 DNA only, 39 bases that are in frame from base 1. The germline V gene provides CDR1 LGHNA and CDR2 YSLEER.

Sequencing was done on a sample of PBMCs. The chain is encoded by TRBV4-3 joined to TRBJ1-2; the D gene is perhaps TRBD1, from 6 matching bases. This clonotype originated in a woman aged 40-49 years in good health and CMV-seronegative. The sequence in DNA is TGCGCCAGCAGCCGAGACTCAGGGGATGGCTACACCTTC. The encoded protein is CASSRDSGDGYTF.